This entry features one TCR beta chain sequence. Its antigen is still unknown. No base quality information exists; no much larger clone differs at one position. These data belong to a study of blood T cell repertoires in COVID-19 (dated by TCRdb to 2018 to 2021). Study-level background: Recovered participants in ImmuneRACE Cohort 3 were defined by two consecutive negative NP/OP PCR tests, clearance by a healthcare professional, or resolution of symptoms. Collaborator samples came from the United States, Italy and Spain and covered acute and convalescent phases of COVID-19. The prospective study material was composed of cDNA or gDNA derived from T cells, B-cell-depleted T cells, or PBMCs. Deeply sampled blood TCRbeta repertoires from subjects exposed to, actively infected with, or recovered from COVID-19 were included in the dataset. The repertoires were released in a freely available public database meant as a resource for research on the immune response to SARS-CoV-2. The samples were drawn from two sources: the first 160 participants of the ongoing ImmuneRACE study, and over 1,000 subjects contributed by 6 global collaborators. Sample metadata almost always included a de-identified subject ID, COVID-19 status, age in years and sex. Where available, HLA class I and class II types were obtained from metadata supplied by the sample provider rather than from assay-based typing.

What the study reported, not specific to this receptor: How much clinical and demographic metadata was included differed by source and by participant, and the metadata was provided uncurated.

Enrolling through a virtual design, the prospective study's participants ranged in age from roughly 18 to 90 years and lived across 24 United States geographic areas. In the prospective study, participants were assigned to cohorts based on the clinical history participants reported in a screening survey and a study questionnaire. Each participant in the prospective study had whole blood, serum and a nasopharyngeal or oropharyngeal swab collected by mobile phlebotomists. Participants in the prospective study had the option to provide additional blood draws and questionnaires over an approximately 2-month period. Before DNA extraction, prospective study blood samples were shipped either frozen or at room temperature. TCRbeta CDR3 regions were amplified from genomic DNA using the immunoSEQ Assay, a bias-controlled multiplex PCR. Per the original workflow: Nucleated cell counts per sample were estimated from amplification of reference gene primers within the assay. To quantify the absolute abundance of each unique TCRbeta CDR3 rearrangement, sequence reads were collapsed and filtered. For each sample, productive Simpson clonality was calculated as the square root of Simpson's diversity index across productive rearrangements. TCRdb obtained this table from immuneACCESS and retained in-frame rearrangements with V and J assigned. These tables miss some clones; where compared with another copy, unresolved V genes account for less than half of the shortfall, and the remainder is unexplained. For V, J and clone size, that table is used; D and trimming come from the DNA. This sample is represented by around 200,000 clones; roughly 90% of them were singletons. The ten top clones hold approximately 3% of the sample.

The CDR3 runs 15 amino acids, cysteine and phenylalanine included. The read is trimmed to its CDR3 DNA, 45 bases read in frame from base 1. Via the germline V gene, CDR1 is MNHEY and CDR2 SVGAGI. V has 8 bases trimmed and J has 6 bases trimmed; junction bases matching no gene number 9. Recombination linked TRBV6-5 to TRBJ1-6, and TRBD1 aligns with 8 junction nucleotides. Sequencing input: PBMCs or T cells enriched from blood (not recorded which). The receptor was derived from a woman aged 50 to 65 in a cohort exposed to, infected with or recovered from COVID-19 (not recorded which). DNA sequence: TGTGCCAGCGGTAGCGGACAGGGCGGTAATTCACCCCTCCACTTT. This gives the protein CASGSGQGGNSPLHF.